The T cell receptor (beta chain) described here comes from a study of Ad26.COV2.S vaccination and SARS-CoV-2 variants. Across the whole study: Participants got Ad26.COV2.S intramuscularly, once or twice 56 days apart.

Repertoires were generated with immunoSEQ multiplex PCR, while TCRdb's copy carries only in-frame clones and drops some. The repertoire has 300,000 to 350,000 clones, roughly 90% of them found once; the top ten carry about 5%. CDR1 is MNHNS, CDR2 SASEGT, per germline. Trimming took 0 bases from V and 1 from J; bases not matched to a gene: 6. The CDR3 loop spans 17 amino acids. Treatment of the sample: over 15 received Ad26.COV2.S at low or high dose, single or two shots; roughly five received placebo; per-sample allocation not given. The investigators took samples on day 63 after the first vaccine or placebo injection.

The specimen comprised peripheral blood, sampled in a trial of Ad26.COV2.S vaccine versus placebo. The rearrangement links TRBV6-1 to TRBJ1-5; 7 bases align to TRBD1. This receptor was identified in a person aged 18-65 years who received the Ad26.COV2.S COVID-19 vaccine or a placebo. The CDR3 bases are TGTGCCAGCAGTGAAGCTGTCCCAGGGGGAAGCAATCAGCCCCAGCATTTT. It yields the protein CASSEAVPGGSNQPQHF.